These 31 T cell receptor beta chains came from one sample sequenced in a study of blood T cell repertoires in COVID-19. Profiled with immunoSEQ multiplex PCR; TCRdb holds only in-frame clones, not every one. The sample lists around 150,000 clones; over 80% were seen once. The specimen was peripheral blood. Every receptor here comes from a woman at least 80 years old with active or convalescent COVID-19.

The genes are TRBV6-4 and TRBJ2-6; no clear D. This CDR3 comprises 16 residues. The V gene lost 2 bases and the J gene lost 1 base, with 9 bases spanning the gap. Germline V gene lookup returns CDR1 MRHNA and CDR2 SNTAGT. This chain's CDR3 is CASSDSSQSGANVLTF. The CDR3 DNA is TGTGCCAGCAGTGACAGTAGTCAATCTGGGGCCAACGTCCTGACTTTC.

Only a few counts were recorded for this clone. The V and J genes are TRBV5-1 and TRBJ2-7; a possible D gene is TRBD1 (7 bases). Germline V lookup: CDR1 SGHRS, CDR2 YFSETQ. V lost 7 bases and J lost 0, with 14 bases in between. The length of the CDR3 is 14 residues. The CDR3 DNA is TGCGCCAGCCGGGAGACAGGGAACTCCTACGAGCAGTACTTC. This codes for CASRETGNSYEQYF.

V is TRBV11-2 and J is TRBJ2-3, with 7 bases aligning to TRBD2. The J segment lost 2 bases and the V segment lost 6 bases, leaving 2 bases of the junction unmatched. Germline CDR1 reads SGHAT; CDR2 reads FQNNGV. The CDR3 is made up of 13 amino acids. As DNA, the CDR3 is TGTGCCAGCAGGGGACTAAACACAGATACGCAGTATTTT. It translates to CASRGLNTDTQYF.

The V and J genes are TRBV27 and TRBJ1-2; D gene ambiguous. The CDR3 spans 15 residues. V was shortened by 6 bases and J by 4 bases, with 18 bases between the two germline ends. CDR1 and CDR2 from the germline V gene are MNHEY and SMNVEV (reference sequence). The CDR3 sequence is CASRDTWEGAYGYTF. CDR3 in DNA: TGTGCCAGCAGGGATACCTGGGAGGGCGCCTATGGCTACACCTTC.

The chain joins TRBV12-2 to TRBJ1-3; TRBD1 reflects the table's D call only, with no check against the DNA. TRBV12-2 is an annotated pseudogene. This CDR3 has 22 residues. CDR3 loop: CASRRLDPWNRGIWSSGNTIYF. CDR3 coding DNA: TGTGCAAGTCGCCGCTTAGATCCCTGGAACAGGGGAATATGGAGCTCTGGAAACACCATATATTTT.

This clone was recorded at least ten times. The chain carries TRBV2 and TRBJ2-7; D gene unclear. The CDR3 is 14 residues long. V was cut by 1 base and J by 3 bases, with 10 bases left in between. The germline V gene encodes CDR1 SNHLY and CDR2 FYNNEI. The CDR3 loop is CASSEGVASYEQYF. The CDR3 DNA reads as TGTGCCAGCAGTGAAGGGGTAGCCAGCTACGAGCAGTACTTC.

This rearrangement joins TRBV7-2 to TRBJ1-4; tentatively, D is TRBD1 (5 bases). Germline assignment: CDR1 SGHTA and CDR2 FQGNSA. The CDR3 consists of 15 residues. Deletions cut 0 bases from V and 13 bases from J, with 18 bases between. The CDR3 loop is CASSLAASNGGPLFF. The CDR3 DNA reads as TGTGCCAGCAGCTTAGCGGCATCAAACGGGGGTCCACTGTTTTTT.

The rearrangement links TRBV11-2 to TRBJ2-3; 11 bases are shared with TRBD2. Germline V gives CDR1 SGHAT, CDR2 FQNNGV. This CDR3 is 16 amino acids long. V shed 3 bases, J shed 6 bases, and the junction held 8 bases outside the gene matches. CDR3 region: CASSFFSGGVVDTQYF. The CDR3 nucleotides are TGTGCCAGCAGCTTCTTTAGCGGGGGGGTGGTGGATACGCAGTATTTT.

This clone was seen a single time. The V gene is TRBV9, the J gene TRBJ2-1; 10 bases are a match to TRBD2. Germline values: CDR1 SGDLS, CDR2 YYNGEE. This CDR3 is 16 amino acids long. The V segment lost 0 bases and the J segment 9 bases; nucleotides outside the gene matches: 9. CDR3 amino acids: CASSVAGTSERPEQFF. The CDR3 nucleotides read TGTGCCAGCAGCGTAGCCGGGACTAGCGAGCGTCCTGAGCAGTTCTTC. Drawing the rest from reference TRBV9 and TRBJ2-1, the complete variable domain is DSGVTQTPKHLITATGQRVTLRCSPRSGDLSVYWYQQSLDQGLQFLIQYYNGEERAKGNILERFSAQQFPDLHSELNLSSLELGDSALYFCASSVAGTSERPEQFFGPGTRLTVL.

V is TRBV5-4 and J is TRBJ1-1; a possible D gene is TRBD1 (6 bases). The CDR3 loop spans 13 amino acids. Germline values: CDR1 SGHNT, CDR2 YYREEE (reference sequence). Trimming shortened V by 2 bases and J by 1 base, and 6 bases separated the two germline ends. Here the CDR3 reads CASSLGGNTEAFF. The CDR3 nucleotides are TGTGCCAGCAGCTTAGGGGGGAACACTGAAGCTTTCTTT.

In DNA form, the CDR3 reads TGCGCCAGCAGCTTGGAAGGGGTCGAGCAGTCTGAAAAACTGTTTTTT. It is translated as CASSLEGVEQSEKLFF. The V and J genes are TRBV5-1 and TRBJ1-4; D possibly corresponds to TRBD1 (5 bases). Looked up from germline, CDR1 is SGHRS and CDR2 is YFSETQ. The ends were cut back, 0 bases at V and 7 bases at J, with 16 bases in the middle. CDR3 length: 16 residues.

This clone appeared a single time. The chain uses TRBV7-8 and TRBJ1-5, with 8 bases that match TRBD1. Germline CDR1 SGHVS, CDR2 FQNEAQ. This CDR3 comprises 15 residues. V lost 5 bases and J lost 1; bases outside the gene matches: 4. CDR3 residues: CASSTRQGSNQPQHF. The CDR3 DNA follows: TGTGCCAGCAGCACCCGACAGGGGAGCAATCAGCCCCAGCATTTT.

This clone came up once. This chain joins TRBV10-2 and TRBJ1-5; TRBD1 agrees at 8 bases. The CDR3 has 15 amino acids. The germline CDR1 and CDR2 sequences are WSHSY and SAAADI. V lost 2 bases to trimming and J lost 3 bases; unmatched junction nucleotides: 3. CDR3 loop: CASSEGQGHNQPQHF. The CDR3 bases are TGCGCCAGCAGTGAGGGACAGGGCCACAATCAGCCCCAGCATTTT.

The CDR3 DNA reads as TGTGCCAGCAGCGCTGACAGGGTTGGGACAGGAAACACCATATATTTT. The encoded protein is CASSADRVGTGNTIYF. The rearrangement joins TRBV2 to TRBJ1-3, with 7 nucleotides matching TRBD1. V trimming: 6 bases; J trimming: 4 bases; junction bases outside the gene matches: 12. Germline lookup yields CDR1 SNHLY and CDR2 FYNNEI. CDR3 length equals 16 residues.

This clone was seen just once. In DNA form, the CDR3 reads TGTGCCAGCAGCTTAGTAGTTTCGCTAGTACAGGGCAATGAGCAGTTCTTC. Its protein product is CASSLVVSLVQGNEQFF. The chain combines TRBV7-2 with TRBJ2-1, with a tentative D call TRBD1 (6 bases). Germline values: CDR1 SGHTA, CDR2 FQGNSA. The CDR3 has 17 amino acids. Trimming removed 1 base from V and 6 bases from J, with 19 bases in between. The full variable domain, in which reference TRBV7-2 and TRBJ2-1 provide the parts outside the CDR3, is GAGVSQSPSNKVTEKGKDVELRCDPISGHTALYWYRQSLGQGLEFLIYFQGNSAPDKSGLPSDRFSAERTGGSVSTLTIQRTQQEDSAVYLCASSLVVSLVQGNEQFFGPGTRLTVL.

The chain is built from TRBV11-3 and TRBJ2-5, with TRBD1 as a possible D gene (7 bases). The CDR3 consists of 14 residues. Trimming pared 5 bases from V and 1 base from J, leaving 11 bases between. Germline V gene sequence: CDR1 SGHNT, CDR2 YENEEA. CDR3 nucleotide sequence: TGTGCCAGCAGCCAGGGGGGCAGCCAAGAGACCCAGTACTTC. As protein: CASSQGGSQETQYF.

The J gene is TRBJ2-1, the V gene TRBV30, with 15 bases fitting TRBD2. Germline assignment: CDR1 GTSNPN and CDR2 SVGIG (reference sequence). The CDR3 extends over 15 amino acids. J lost 7 bases, V lost 1 base, and 2 bases had no gene match. The CDR3 loop reads CAWSGGLAGGNEQFF. The CDR3 bases are TGTGCCTGGAGTGGTGGACTAGCGGGGGGGAATGAGCAGTTCTTC.

In this sample, this clone turned up once. The chain carries TRBV14 and TRBJ1-1; D not certain. There are 15 residues in the CDR3. The V and J ends lost 0 bases and 1 base respectively, with 9 bases between them. Germline CDR1 SGHDN, CDR2 FVKESK. CDR3 in amino acids: CASSQEWGANTEAFF. CDR3 coding DNA: TGTGCCAGCAGCCAAGAATGGGGAGCGAACACTGAAGCTTTCTTT.

In regard to this clone: Other DNA variants within this sample encode the same CDR3. The rearrangement links TRBV12-3 or TRBV12-4 to TRBJ1-2; D unresolved. This CDR3 has 12 residues. V lost 1 base, J lost 7 bases, and 7 bases lay in between. The CDR3 spells CASSLGGGGYTF. CDR3 sequence (DNA): TGTGCCAGCAGTTTAGGAGGAGGTGGCTACACCTTC.

This chain connects TRBV7-2 to TRBJ1-2, with no clear D. V lost 4 bases and J lost 4, with 16 bases in between. Germline CDR1 and CDR2: SGHTA and FQGNSA. The CDR3 sequence is 15 residues long. The CDR3 region has the DNA TGTGCCAGCAGCTATCAGCCTGAGGGTACCTATGGCTACACCTTC. This translates into CASSYQPEGTYGYTF.

This clone was seen many times. The gene calls are TRBV5-1 and TRBJ2-1, with 10 positions matching TRBD1. Germline-derived CDR1 and CDR2 are SGHRS and YFSETQ. Germline trimming cut 5 bases from V and 6 bases from J; bases unmatched to any gene: 8. The CDR3 runs 15 residues. The CDR3 coding sequence is TGCGCCAGCAGGGGAACCGGGACAGGGGCCAATGAGCAGTTCTTC. Residues: CASRGTGTGANEQFF.

A single count supports this clone. The chain joins TRBV9 to TRBJ1-1; possibly TRBD1 for D (5 bases). From germline, CDR1 is SGDLS and CDR2 YYNGEE. V was pared by 4 bases and J by 1 base, with 11 bases between. The CDR3 contains 14 residues. CDR3 nucleotide sequence: TGTGCCAGCAGCCCACAGGCGCAGAACACTGAAGCTTTCTTT. This encodes CASSPQAQNTEAFF. The full variable domain, its missing parts supplied by reference TRBV9 and TRBJ1-1, is DSGVTQTPKHLITATGQRVTLRCSPRSGDLSVYWYQQSLDQGLQFLIQYYNGEERAKGNILERFSAQQFPDLHSELNLSSLELGDSALYFCASSPQAQNTEAFFGQGTRLTVV.

J is TRBJ1-3 and V is TRBV18; D possibly corresponds to TRBD1 (5 bases). This CDR3 is built from 15 residues. V gave up 8 bases and J gave up 0 bases, with 14 bases separating them. From germline, CDR1 is KGHSH and CDR2 LQKENI. The CDR3 reads CASTMTATSGNTIYF. The CDR3 nucleotides read TGTGCCAGCACAATGACAGCAACCTCTGGAAACACCATATATTTT.

The CDR3 spells CASSYPLDNSPLHF. CDR3 nucleotides: TGTGCCAGCAGCTACCCTTTAGATAATTCACCCCTCCACTTT. The J gene is TRBJ1-6, the V gene TRBV7-9; D call uncertain. V shed 4 bases and J shed 5 bases, with 9 bases lying between them. Germline CDR1 and CDR2: SEHNR and FQNEAQ (reference sequence). This CDR3 is 14 amino acids long.

This rearrangement joins TRBV3-1 (or the pseudogene TRBV3-2) to TRBJ1-1, with D possibly being TRBD1 (5 bases). The germline gives CDR1 LGHDT, CDR2 YNNKEL (reference sequence). This CDR3 spans 16 amino acids. V was clipped by 3 bases and J by 3 bases, with 17 bases between them. CDR3 residues: CASSQLGWGLDTEAFF. The CDR3 DNA is TGTGCCAGCAGCCAGTTAGGGTGGGGACTGGACACTGAAGCTTTCTTT.

The CDR3 bases are TGTGCCTGGACAGTTGGGACAGGGGTTCCCTATGGCTACACCTTC. Residues: CAWTVGTGVPYGYTF. The chain joins TRBV30 to TRBJ1-2; the match to TRBD1 covers 10 bases. The CDR3 has 15 residues. Germline V gene sequence: CDR1 GTSNPN, CDR2 SVGIG (reference sequence). J lost 4 bases, V lost 4 bases, and 9 bases had no gene match.

The rearrangement joins TRBV5-4 to TRBJ2-1; no definite D call. The CDR3 consists of 13 residues. CDR1 is SGHNT and CDR2 is YYREEE in the germline V gene (reference sequence). Trimming took 2 bases from V and 5 from J, leaving 8 bases between them. The CDR3 reads CASSFISDNEQFF. CDR3 bases: TGTGCCAGCAGCTTTATCAGCGACAATGAGCAGTTCTTC.

V usage is TRBV29-1 and J usage is TRBJ1-2; D is uncertain. The germline CDR1 and CDR2 sequences are SQVTM and ANQGSEA. The CDR3 covers 14 residues. V lost 0 bases to trimming and J lost 3 bases, with 11 bases between them. CDR3 region: CSVEEQFAYYGYTF. The CDR3 DNA reads TGCAGCGTTGAAGAACAGTTCGCTTACTATGGCTACACCTTC.

The gene calls are TRBV5-1 and TRBJ1-1; no clear D gene. Germline V CDR1 and CDR2: SGHRS, YFSETQ. This CDR3 comprises 13 residues. V dropped 4 bases and J dropped 0 bases, with 7 bases sitting between them. The CDR3 coding sequence is TGCGCCAGCAGCGTAAGCATGAACACTGAAGCTTTCTTT. It codes for CASSVSMNTEAFF.

CDR3 sequence: CASSPQGPYSNQPQHF. The CDR3 region has the DNA TGTGCCAGCTCACCACAGGGGCCATATAGCAATCAGCCCCAGCATTTT. The chain joins TRBV18 to TRBJ1-5, with D perhaps matching TRBD1 (5 bases). The CDR3 consists of 16 residues. V lost 1 base, J lost 0 bases, and 10 bases lay in between. Germline lookup yields CDR1 KGHSH and CDR2 LQKENI.

The V call is TRBV7-9, the J call TRBJ2-1; D not certain. This CDR3 region has 11 residues. Germline values: CDR1 SEHNR, CDR2 FQNEAQ (reference sequence). V dropped 5 bases and J dropped 10 bases, with 9 bases sitting between them. The CDR3 DNA follows: TGTGCCAGCAGCCCGAGAGAAGAGCAGTTCTTC. The encoded protein is CASSPREEQFF.